This record concerns one T cell receptor (beta chain) sequence. Its antigen remains unidentified. These data come from a study of cytomegalovirus exposure and HLA in healthy donors. The overall study: From HLA-typed donors, an early data release held tens of millions of unique TCRs. Study findings and constraints: Productive status was seen about 90% or about 30% of the time for most TCR beta V segments in an earlier analysis. A missense DCLRE1C variant was associated with V- and J-gene trimming of TCR beta chains in a later analysis, and an independent cohort replicated the association. Across donors, sequencing depth was assumed by presence/absence analyses to be roughly uniform.

Primers included in the PCR were 60 Vbeta and 13 Jbeta primers. TCRdb's table, derived via immunoSEQ multiplex PCR, lists solely in-frame clones and lacks some. The sample records under 200,000 clones, 70% to 90% being singletons. The sequenced sample consisted of PBMCs. This TCR was recovered from a man in his late teens or twenties in good health and CMV-seropositive.

In DNA form, the CDR3 reads TGCGCCAGCAGCCAGGAGCCTAGCGTAAACTACAATGAGCAGTTCTTC. The encoded protein is CASSQEPSVNYNEQFF. The rearrangement links TRBV4-3 to TRBJ2-1; a weak D match, TRBD2 (6 bases). The CDR3 contains 16 residues. CDR1 LGHNA and CDR2 YSLEER come from the germline V gene. Trimming took 3 bases from V and 3 from J, leaving 15 bases between them.